This TCR beta chain derives from a study of CD8 T cells in ankylosing spondylitis. General observations from the study: Reportedly, matched ankylosing spondylitis synovial fluid was significantly enriched for disease-linked clones.

In regard to this clonotype: What it binds is not known.

There are 15 residues in the CDR3. After removal of 1 base from V and 4 bases from J, the junction contained 6 bases not matched to a gene. The germline gives CDR1 SGHRS, CDR2 YFSETQ. Libraries of TCR beta came from quantitative 5'-RACE with molecular barcodes. One entry per CDR3 protein results from TCRdb running MiXCR on the 5' RACE reads. The sample includes a few hundred thousand distinct CDR3 sequences, about 19% of them seen just once. The chain recombines TRBV5-1 with TRBJ2-5; TRBD1 agrees at 8 bases. What was sequenced was blood, either unsorted or a sorted T cell fraction (not recorded which). The sequence came from a male donor with ankylosing spondylitis or in good health (not recorded which). The CDR3 DNA reads as TGCGCCAGCAGCTTGCAGGGGGCGGCTGGAGAGACCCAGTACTTC. Its translation is CASSLQGAAGETQYF.